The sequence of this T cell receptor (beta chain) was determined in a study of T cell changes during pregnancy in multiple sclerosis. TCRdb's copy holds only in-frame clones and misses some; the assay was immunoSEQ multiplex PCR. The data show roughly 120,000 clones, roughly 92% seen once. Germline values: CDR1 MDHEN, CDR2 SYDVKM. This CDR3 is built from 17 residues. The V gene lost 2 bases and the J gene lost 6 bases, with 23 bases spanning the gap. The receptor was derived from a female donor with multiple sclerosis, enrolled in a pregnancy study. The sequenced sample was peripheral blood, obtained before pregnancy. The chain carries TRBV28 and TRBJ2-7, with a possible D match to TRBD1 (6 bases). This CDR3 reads CASSLIKQGTHWGEQYF. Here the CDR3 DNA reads TGTGCCAGCAGTTTAATTAAGCAGGGGACCCATTGGGGCGAGCAGTACTTC.